The entry that follows covers one T cell receptor beta chain sequence. The data were obtained in a study of blood T cell repertoires in COVID-19. Overall study context: The study drew acute and convalescent COVID-19 samples from the United States, Italy and Spain. Sample material is recorded as cDNA or gDNA derived from T cells, B-cell-depleted T cells, or PBMCs.

Germline V gives CDR1 SQVTM, CDR2 ANQGSEA. The CDR3 covers 14 residues. Trimming shortened V by 5 bases and J by 4 bases, and 15 bases separated the two germline ends. Seattle patients were enrolled while actively infected and followed longitudinally. Produced via immunoSEQ multiplex PCR; TCRdb's table is partial and in-frame only. Of 350,000 to 450,000 clones in the sample, about 87% were seen once. The sequenced sample consisted of peripheral blood. This TCR derives from a woman aged 55-70 years with COVID-19, enrolled during active disease. The V gene is TRBV29-1, the J gene TRBJ2-1; maybe TRBD1 (8 bases). CDR3 in amino acids: CSVRDRGGYNEQFF. As DNA, the CDR3 is TGCAGCGTTCGTGACAGGGGAGGGTACAATGAGCAGTTCTTC.